This T cell receptor (beta chain) was profiled in a study of blood T cell repertoires in COVID-19. Study-wide background: Whether acute or convalescent, the COVID-19 samples came from the United States, Italy and Spain.

The CDR3 spans 14 residues. V dropped 2 bases and J dropped 4 bases, with 11 bases sitting between them. CDR1 is MDHEN and CDR2 is SYDVKM in the germline V gene. In the source study's methods: Scientists estimated how many nucleated cells there were by amplifying reference gene primers. Here immunoSEQ multiplex PCR was the method, and the copy in TCRdb shows in-frame clones only, minus some. V and J calls plus clone size are reproduced from that table; the DNA served to infer D and trimming. The profile covers some 140,000 clones, with roughly 79% appearing a single time and around 8% taken by the ten largest.

The origin of this receptor is an older woman with active or convalescent COVID-19. The chain couples TRBV28 to TRBJ1-2; D gene unclear. The sequencing sample was made of peripheral blood. The CDR3 nucleotides are TGTGCCAGCAGTTTAAGAATAGGAGGCTATGGCTACACCTTC. Protein sequence: CASSLRIGGYGYTF.